This T cell receptor beta chain was sequenced during a study of identical twins. Trimming at V came to 6 bases and at J to 3 bases, leaving 13 bases not matched to a gene. Germline CDR1 LNHDA, CDR2 SQIVND (reference sequence). The CDR3 is 16 amino acids. TCRdb ran MiXCR on the 5' RACE reads and lists one entry per CDR3 protein. This table holds some 440,000 distinct CDR3 sequences, approximately 25% found once. These data are also associated with another study on T cells expressing NK-cell markers.

This sequence was found in a woman younger than 30 in good health. This chain connects TRBV19 to TRBJ1-2; 7 nucleotides match TRBD1. The sample consisted of CD4+ T cells sorted from blood. The chain's CDR3 is CASRIQGSGAYYGYTF. The CDR3 nucleotides read TGTGCCAGTAGGATACAGGGGTCCGGCGCCTACTATGGCTACACCTTC.